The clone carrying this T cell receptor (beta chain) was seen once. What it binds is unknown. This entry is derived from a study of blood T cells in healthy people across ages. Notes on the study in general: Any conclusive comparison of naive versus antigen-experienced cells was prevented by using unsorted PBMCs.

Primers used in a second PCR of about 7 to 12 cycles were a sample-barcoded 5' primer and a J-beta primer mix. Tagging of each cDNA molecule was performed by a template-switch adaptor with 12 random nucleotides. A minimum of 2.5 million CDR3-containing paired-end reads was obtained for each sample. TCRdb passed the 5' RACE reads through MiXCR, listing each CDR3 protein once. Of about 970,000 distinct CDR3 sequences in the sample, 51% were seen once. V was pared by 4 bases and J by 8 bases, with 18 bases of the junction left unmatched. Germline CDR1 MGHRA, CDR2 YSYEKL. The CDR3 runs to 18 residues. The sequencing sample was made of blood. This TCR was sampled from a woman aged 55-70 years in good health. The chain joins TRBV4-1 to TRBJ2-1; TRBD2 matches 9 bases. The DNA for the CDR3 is TGCGCCAGCAGCCTTGACGTAACGGGACTAGCTTTACAAGATGAGCAGTTCTTC. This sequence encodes CASSLDVTGLALQDEQFF.